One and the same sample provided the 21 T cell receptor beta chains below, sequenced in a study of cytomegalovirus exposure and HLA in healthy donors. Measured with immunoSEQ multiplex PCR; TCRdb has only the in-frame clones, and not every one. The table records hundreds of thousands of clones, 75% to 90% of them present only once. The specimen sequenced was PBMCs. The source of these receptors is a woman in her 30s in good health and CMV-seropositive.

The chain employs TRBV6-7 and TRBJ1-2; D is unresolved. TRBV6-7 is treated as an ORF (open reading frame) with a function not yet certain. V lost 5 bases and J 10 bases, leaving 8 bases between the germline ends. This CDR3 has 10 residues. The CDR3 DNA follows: TGTGCCAGCAGTCGCTGTGCCTACACCTTC. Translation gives CASSRCAYTF.

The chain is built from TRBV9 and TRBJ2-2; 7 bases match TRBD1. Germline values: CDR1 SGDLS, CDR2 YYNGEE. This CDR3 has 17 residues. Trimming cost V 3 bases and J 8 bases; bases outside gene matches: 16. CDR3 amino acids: CASSATGTEAIGGELFF. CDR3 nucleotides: TGTGCCAGCAGCGCTACCGGGACAGAGGCGATTGGGGGGGAGCTGTTTTTT.

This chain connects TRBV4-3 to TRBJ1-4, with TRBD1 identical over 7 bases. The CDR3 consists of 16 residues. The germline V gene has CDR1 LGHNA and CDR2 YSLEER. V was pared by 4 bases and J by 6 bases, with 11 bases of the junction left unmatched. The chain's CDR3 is CASSPLRRGLDEKLFF. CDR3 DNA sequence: TGCGCCAGCAGCCCGTTGAGGAGGGGGCTCGATGAAAAACTGTTTTTT.

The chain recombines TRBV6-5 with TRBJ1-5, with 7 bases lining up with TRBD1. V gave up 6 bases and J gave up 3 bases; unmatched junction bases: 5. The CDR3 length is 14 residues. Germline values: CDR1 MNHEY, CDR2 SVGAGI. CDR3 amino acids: CASSAQGYNQPQHF. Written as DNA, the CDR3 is TGTGCCAGCAGCGCACAGGGGTACAATCAGCCCCAGCATTTT.

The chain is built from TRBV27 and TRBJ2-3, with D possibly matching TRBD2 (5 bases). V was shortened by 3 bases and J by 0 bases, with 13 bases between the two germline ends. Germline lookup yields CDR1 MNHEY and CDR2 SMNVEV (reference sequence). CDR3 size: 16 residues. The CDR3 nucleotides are TGTGCCAGCAGTTTTGGACTTGATCCTAGCACAGATACGCAGTATTTT. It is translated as CASSFGLDPSTDTQYF.

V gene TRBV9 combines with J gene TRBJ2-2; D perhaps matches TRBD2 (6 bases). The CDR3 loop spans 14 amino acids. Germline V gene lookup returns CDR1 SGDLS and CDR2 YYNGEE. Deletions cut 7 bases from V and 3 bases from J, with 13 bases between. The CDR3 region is CASGLGGDTGELFF. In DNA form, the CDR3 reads TGTGCCAGCGGCCTGGGAGGTGACACCGGGGAGCTGTTTTTT.

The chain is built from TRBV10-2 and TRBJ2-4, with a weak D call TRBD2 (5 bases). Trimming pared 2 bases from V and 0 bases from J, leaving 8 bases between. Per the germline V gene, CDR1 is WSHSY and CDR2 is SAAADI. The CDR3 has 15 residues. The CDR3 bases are TGCGCCAGCAGTGAGACGGACTTAGCCAAAAACATTCAGTACTTC. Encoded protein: CASSETDLAKNIQYF.

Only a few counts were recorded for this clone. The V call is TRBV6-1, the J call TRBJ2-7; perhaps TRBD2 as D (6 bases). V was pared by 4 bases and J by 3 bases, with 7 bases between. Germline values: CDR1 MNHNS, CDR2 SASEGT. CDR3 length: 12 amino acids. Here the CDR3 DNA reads TGTGCCAGCAGTGGACTAGACTACGAGCAGTACTTC. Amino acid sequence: CASSGLDYEQYF.

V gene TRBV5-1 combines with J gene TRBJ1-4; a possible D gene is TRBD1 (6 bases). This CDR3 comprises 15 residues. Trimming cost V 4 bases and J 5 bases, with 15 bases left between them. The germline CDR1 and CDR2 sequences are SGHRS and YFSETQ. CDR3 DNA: TGCGCCAGCAGCCTTGGGTCGGGGGGCAATGAAAAACTGTTTTTT. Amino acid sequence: CASSLGSGGNEKLFF.

As DNA, the CDR3 is TGCGCCAGCGAGGAGACGGGCCGCAATGAGCAGTTCTTC. It is translated as CASEETGRNEQFF. J is TRBJ2-1 and V is TRBV10-2; D is uncertain. V lost 8 bases and J 6 bases, leaving 14 bases between the germline ends. The CDR3 length is 13 residues. Germline V gene data show CDR1 as WSHSY and CDR2 as SAAADI.

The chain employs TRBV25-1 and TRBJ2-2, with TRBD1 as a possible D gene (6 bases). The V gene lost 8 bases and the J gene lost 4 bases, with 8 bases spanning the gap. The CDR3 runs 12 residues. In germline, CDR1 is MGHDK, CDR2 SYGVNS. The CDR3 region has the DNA TGTGCCAGCTGCAGGGGCACCGGGGAGCTGTTTTTT. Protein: CASCRGTGELFF.

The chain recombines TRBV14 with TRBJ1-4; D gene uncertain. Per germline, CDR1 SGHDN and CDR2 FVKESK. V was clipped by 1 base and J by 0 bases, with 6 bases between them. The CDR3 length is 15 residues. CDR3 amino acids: CASSQVRATNEKLFF. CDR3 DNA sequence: TGTGCCAGCAGCCAAGTCCGGGCAACTAATGAAAAACTGTTTTTT.

CDR3 DNA sequence: TGTGCCTGGAGTGAGGACGGGATAGGCTACACCTTC. Protein: CAWSEDGIGYTF. V usage is TRBV30 and J usage is TRBJ1-2; D is unclear. This CDR3 contains 12 residues. The germline V gene encodes CDR1 GTSNPN and CDR2 SVGIG (reference sequence). V was clipped by 1 base and J by 8 bases, with 11 bases between them.

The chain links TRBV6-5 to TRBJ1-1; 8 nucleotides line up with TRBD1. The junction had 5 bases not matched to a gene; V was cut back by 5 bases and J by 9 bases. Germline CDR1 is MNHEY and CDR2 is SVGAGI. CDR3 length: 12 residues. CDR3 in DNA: TGTGCCAGCAGTGACAGGGGCGAGAAAGCTTTCTTT. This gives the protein CASSDRGEKAFF.

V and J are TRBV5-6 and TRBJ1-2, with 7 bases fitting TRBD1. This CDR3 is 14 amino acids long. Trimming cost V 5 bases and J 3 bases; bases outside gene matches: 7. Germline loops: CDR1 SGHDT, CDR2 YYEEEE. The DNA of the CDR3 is TGTGCCAGCAGTCCGACAGGGTATGACTATGGCTACACCTTC. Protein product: CASSPTGYDYGYTF. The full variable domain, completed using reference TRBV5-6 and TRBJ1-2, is DAGVTQSPTHLIKTRGQQVTLRCSPKSGHDTVSWYQQALGQGPQFIFQYYEEEERQRGNFPDRFSGHQFPNYSSELNVNALLLGDSALYLCASSPTGYDYGYTFGSGTRLTVV.

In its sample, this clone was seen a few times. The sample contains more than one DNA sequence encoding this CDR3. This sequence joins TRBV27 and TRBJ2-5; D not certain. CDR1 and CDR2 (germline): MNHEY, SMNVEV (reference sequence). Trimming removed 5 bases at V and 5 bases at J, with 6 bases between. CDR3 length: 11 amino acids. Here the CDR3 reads CASSLGETQYF. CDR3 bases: TGTGCCAGCAGTCTAGGGGAGACCCAGTACTTC.

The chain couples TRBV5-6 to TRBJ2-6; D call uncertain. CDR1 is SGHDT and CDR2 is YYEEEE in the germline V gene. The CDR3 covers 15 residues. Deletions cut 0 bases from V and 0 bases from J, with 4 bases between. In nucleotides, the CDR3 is TGTGCCAGCAGCTTGGGTGTCTCTGGGGCCAACGTCCTGACTTTC. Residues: CASSLGVSGANVLTF.

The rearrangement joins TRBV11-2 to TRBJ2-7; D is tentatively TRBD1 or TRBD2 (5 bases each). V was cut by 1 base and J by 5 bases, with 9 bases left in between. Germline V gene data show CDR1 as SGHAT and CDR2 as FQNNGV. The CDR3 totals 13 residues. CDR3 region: CASSLGRGDEQYF. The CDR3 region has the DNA TGTGCCAGCAGCTTAGGGAGAGGGGACGAGCAGTACTTC.

CDR3 region: CASSWTGNTEAFF. The CDR3 DNA reads TGTGCCAGCAGTTGGACAGGGAACACTGAAGCTTTCTTT. The chain combines TRBV6-5 with TRBJ1-1, with TRBD1 identical over 7 bases. The germline CDR1 and CDR2 sequences are MNHEY and SVGAGI. V lost 4 bases and J lost 1; bases outside the gene matches: 0. This CDR3 has 13 residues.

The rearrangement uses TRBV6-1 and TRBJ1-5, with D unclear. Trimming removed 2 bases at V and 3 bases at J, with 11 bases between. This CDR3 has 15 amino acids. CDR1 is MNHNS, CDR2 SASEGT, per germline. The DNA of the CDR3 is TGTGCCAGCAGTGAACACCCCCGGACCAATCAGCCCCAGCATTTT. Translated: CASSEHPRTNQPQHF.

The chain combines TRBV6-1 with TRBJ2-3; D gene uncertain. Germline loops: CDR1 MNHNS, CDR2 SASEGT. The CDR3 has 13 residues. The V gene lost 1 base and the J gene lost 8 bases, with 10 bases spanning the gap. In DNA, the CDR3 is TGTGCCAGCAGTGAAGTTCCAGCAGGTACGCAGTATTTT. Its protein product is CASSEVPAGTQYF.